The T cell receptor (beta chain) under discussion was sequenced for a study of OX40 agonist ivuxolimab in advanced cancers. The method was immunoSEQ multiplex PCR; TCRdb's version includes in-frame clones alone and lacks a portion of them. The table has 50,000 to 60,000 clones, 75% to 90% seen once. This CDR3 spans 13 amino acids. The genes are TRBV21-1 and TRBJ2-5; the D segment call TRBD1 is taken from the table without a DNA check. TRBV21-1 is designated a pseudogene. This sequence originates from an adult with an advanced solid tumor such as melanoma, head and neck, liver or kidney cancer. This specimen consisted of CD4+ or CD8+ T cells sorted from blood, obtained in a trial of the OX40 agonist ivuxolimab. As DNA, the CDR3 is TGTGCTAGGGGATTGCTGGGTGGAGAGACCCAGTACTTC. As protein: CARGLLGGETQYF.